This T cell receptor (beta chain) was sequenced in a study of control samples from healthy donors and cancer patients. Profiled with immunoSEQ multiplex PCR; TCRdb holds only in-frame clones, not every one. Of around 100,000 clones listed, just under 95% are singletons. The CDR3 spans 14 residues. In germline, CDR1 is SGDLS, CDR2 YYNGEE. V was shortened by 0 bases and J by 9 bases, with 10 bases between the two germline ends. Sequences were obtained from blood. This receptor was identified in a human donor in good health. The donor label of this sample is uncertain. The V gene is TRBV9, the J gene TRBJ1-6; perhaps TRBD1 as D (5 bases). CDR3 amino acids: CASSVAAGTSPLHF. The CDR3 DNA reads TGTGCCAGCAGCGTAGCTGCAGGGACTTCACCCCTCCACTTT.